This TCR beta chain was sequenced in a study of OX40 agonist ivuxolimab in advanced cancers. About the full investigation: Ivuxolimab, which targeted the costimulatory receptor OX40 (CD134), was an agonistic, fully human IgG2 monoclonal antibody. The dose-escalation cohort was 82.7% male with a mean age of roughly 62 years, ranging from 23 to 79. The monotherapy dose-escalation portion (N = 52 patients) of the phase I ivuxolimab trial is reported in the paper. Of the 50 to 55 dose-escalation patients, hepatocellular carcinoma was present in roughly 19, melanoma in roughly 15, renal cell carcinoma in 9 and head and neck cancer in 9. Partial responses were achieved by three dose-escalation patients, of whom one had hepatocellular carcinoma and two had cutaneous melanoma. The purpose of peripheral TCRbeta sequencing was to test whether ivuxolimab changed TCR sequence diversity and led to clonal T-cell expansion. Intravenous ivuxolimab was administered to patients every 2 weeks at six dose levels: 0.01, 0.1, 0.3, 1.5, 3 and 10 mg/kg. Prior anti-PD-1, anti-PD-L1 or anti-CTLA-4 therapy was permitted, and checkpoint inhibitors had been received by about 44% of dose-escalation patients. Summary of the overall study and its limitations: The antigen specificity of the peripheral T cells that underwent clonal expansion was not determined. Low levels of normalized T-cell clonal expansion were also shown by some nonresponding patients. At doses of 0.1 to 3.0 mg/kg, clonal expansion of both CD4+ and CD8+ blood T cells was observed from baseline to week 6. After ivuxolimab, expanded clones were on average more numerous among CD8+ T cells than among CD4+ T cells. In the 0.1-3.0 mg/kg groups, partial responders had among the lowest normalized peripheral clonal expansion, particularly in CD8+ T cells.

To sequence the TCRbeta CDR3 region, genomic DNA was isolated from the sorted cells. The immunoSEQ Assay was used for sequencing of TCRbeta CDR3 regions. TCRdb carries this immuneACCESS record with in-frame sequences only. Its versions omit some clonotypes, under half of them owing to an unresolved V gene in the studies checked, with the rest unexplained. The sample table shows roughly 11,000 clones, and 75% to 90% are seen once. The top ten constitute about 14% of the sample. Details on this clone: Its antigen target is currently unknown. One base away there is no much larger clone; base qualities are not given.

Patients with a history of autoimmune disease or receiving systemic immunosuppression were excluded from the trial. Peripheral blood for TCR sequencing was collected from all dose cohorts at baseline, on cycle 4 day 1, and on cycle 7 day 1. Samples came from an open-label, multicenter, first-in-human phase I dose-escalation trial of ivuxolimab. Adults with locally advanced or metastatic melanoma, renal cell, hepatocellular, or head and neck squamous cell carcinoma were enrolled in the trial. CD4+ and CD8+ T cells were sorted separately from peripheral blood before TCR sequencing. V and J lose 2 bases and 6 bases, and a span of 11 bases separates them. For CDR1 and CDR2, the germline V gene lists SGHRS and YFSETQ. From the cysteine up to the phenylalanine, the CDR3 has a length of 13 residues. Only the CDR3 region is kept as DNA, spanning 39 bases read in frame from base 1.

This TCR derives from an adult with an advanced solid tumor such as melanoma, head and neck, liver or kidney cancer. The source was CD4+ or CD8+ T cells sorted from blood, collected in a trial of the OX40 agonist ivuxolimab. The chain was built from TRBV5-1 and TRBJ1-2, with TRBD1 as a weak D call on 5 bases. The CDR3 region reads CASSFSGFDGYTF. The nucleotide sequence reads TGCGCCAGCAGCTTCTCAGGGTTCGATGGCTACACCTTC.